This T cell receptor (beta chain) stems from a study of early T cells in non-severe SARS-CoV-2 infection. The wider study: It was bulk RNA from unsorted whole blood that was sequenced, and the chains were unpaired. Study-level points and caveats: Anti-spike CD8 responses were favored in VDJdb matching, and private and CD4 specificities were missed.

This clonotype has only a few counts. The antigen remains unidentified. V gave up 7 bases and J gave up 0 bases, with 10 bases separating them. The CDR3 is 15 residues long. Researchers tagged individual cDNA molecules with unique molecular identifiers. TCRdb itself ran the 5' RACE reads through MiXCR, one entry per CDR3 protein. The data show about 59,000 distinct CDR3 sequences, over 10% seen once. The clonotype comes from an adult who was a healthcare worker with PCR-confirmed SARS-CoV-2 infection or an uninfected control (not recorded which). Source material: whole blood. J is TRBJ1-6 and V is TRBV12-3 or TRBV12-4; no clear D. CDR3 in amino acids: CASTGSSSYNSPLHF. Here the CDR3 DNA reads TGTGCCAGCACCGGATCGAGCTCCTATAATTCACCCCTCCACTTT.